The entry below describes one T cell receptor (beta chain). Antigen unknown. Assay used: immunoSEQ multiplex PCR; TCRdb lists only in-frame clones, some missing. The sample consists of roughly 36,000 clones, roughly 89% of them appearing once. The CDR3 length is 14 residues. Germline lookup yields CDR1 LNHDA and CDR2 SQIVND (reference sequence). V shed 1 base, J shed 4 bases, and the junction held 2 bases outside the gene matches. The data were taken from a study of T cell responses to AZD1222 COVID-19 vaccine. General study results and limits: Just 5 to 7 AZD1222 recipients were seropositive at baseline. Spike-specific TCR breadth and depth were elevated following two AZD1222 doses. In the spike-specific TCR repertoire, nearly half reportedly target unmutated variant regions.

Sequencing used peripheral blood, obtained on day 0 of AZD1222 vaccination. This rearrangement joins TRBV19 to TRBJ1-2; 8 bases are shared with TRBD1. The TCR comes from an adult in good health. Written as DNA, the CDR3 is TGTGCCAGTAGTATAGCAGGGGGCGCCTATGGCTACACCTTC. It translates to CASSIAGGAYGYTF.